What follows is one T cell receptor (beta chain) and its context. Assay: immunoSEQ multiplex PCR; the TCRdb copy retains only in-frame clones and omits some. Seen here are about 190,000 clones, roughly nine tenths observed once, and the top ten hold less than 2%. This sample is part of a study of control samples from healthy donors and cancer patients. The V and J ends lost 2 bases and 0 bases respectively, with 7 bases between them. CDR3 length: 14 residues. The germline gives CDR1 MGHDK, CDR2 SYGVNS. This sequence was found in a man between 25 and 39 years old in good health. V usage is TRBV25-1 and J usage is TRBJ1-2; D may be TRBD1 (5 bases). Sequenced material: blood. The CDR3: CASSEDRANYGYTF. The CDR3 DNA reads TGTGCCAGCAGTGAAGACAGAGCTAACTATGGCTACACCTTC.